These 6 T cell receptor beta chains came from one sample sequenced in a study of identical twins. TCRdb independently ran MiXCR on the 5' RACE reads; one entry per CDR3 protein. The data hold some 330,000 distinct CDR3 sequences, with roughly 10% observed a single time. Sequenced material: naive T cells sorted from blood. The receptors were gathered from a woman in her forties or fifties in good health.

This clonotype showed up many times. V gene TRBV19 combines with J gene TRBJ2-1; tentatively, D is TRBD1 (5 bases). The CDR3 extends over 15 amino acids. The V and J ends lost 3 bases and 9 bases respectively, with 18 bases between them. Germline lookup yields CDR1 LNHDA and CDR2 SQIVND (reference sequence). The CDR3 spells CASSIRRQLLGEQFF. CDR3 DNA sequence: TGTGCCAGTAGTATCCGGCGACAGCTCCTGGGTGAGCAGTTCTTC.

This clonotype was found many times. This chain links TRBV27 with TRBJ2-2; the D gene could be TRBD1 or TRBD2 (5 bases each). The CDR3 has 15 amino acids. The germline V gene encodes CDR1 MNHEY and CDR2 SMNVEV (reference sequence). The ends were cut back, 7 bases at V and 7 bases at J, with 19 bases in the middle. CDR3 sequence reads: CASTPGWGSGGELFF. In DNA form, the CDR3 reads TGTGCCAGCACCCCCGGGTGGGGGTCTGGCGGGGAGCTGTTTTTT.

This chain links TRBV5-1 with TRBJ1-1; D gene uncertain. The CDR3 consists of 12 residues. The germline V and J ends were trimmed by 2 bases and 7 bases, with 9 bases remaining between them. Looked up from germline, CDR1 is SGHRS and CDR2 is YFSETQ. The CDR3 spells CASSLSGVEAFF. The CDR3 coding sequence is TGCGCCAGCAGCTTATCCGGGGTTGAAGCTTTCTTT.

The table lists this clonotype with a few counts. The genes are TRBV28 and TRBJ2-3, with 11 bases fitting TRBD2. Germline V gene sequence: CDR1 MDHEN, CDR2 SYDVKM. The CDR3 covers 15 residues. The junction had 7 bases not matched to a gene; V was cut back by 8 bases and J by 3 bases. The CDR3 sequence: CASGKLAGVTDTQYF. In DNA, the CDR3 is TGTGCCAGCGGAAAACTAGCGGGAGTAACAGATACGCAGTATTTT. Combining the CDR3 with reference TRBV28 and TRBJ2-3 gives the whole variable domain DVKVTQSSRYLVKRTGEKVFLECVQDMDHENMFWYRQDPGLGLRLIYFSYDVKMKEKGDIPEGYSVSREKKERFSLILESASTNQTSMYLCASGKLAGVTDTQYFGPGTRLTVL.

This clonotype was observed at least ten times. This chain uses TRBV20-1 with TRBJ2-6, with no clear D. This CDR3 is built from 11 residues. The germline gives CDR1 DFQATT, CDR2 SNEGSKA (reference sequence). CDR3 protein: CNNSGANVLTF. The CDR3 nucleotides are TGCAACAACTCTGGGGCCAACGTCCTGACTTTC.

This rearrangement joins TRBV12-3 or TRBV12-4 to TRBJ1-2, with 7 positions matching TRBD1. The J segment lost 11 bases and the V segment lost 2 bases, leaving 8 bases of the junction unmatched. CDR3 length equals 13 residues. Here the CDR3 reads CASSLNGPRGYTF. CDR3 coding DNA: TGTGCCAGCAGTTTAAACGGCCCCAGGGGGTACACCTTC.